This T cell receptor (beta chain) derives from a study of T cells in Graves' hyperthyroidism and ophthalmopathy. Diagnosis relied on clinical symptoms, serum thyroxine and TRAb, thyroid ultrasound and orbital computed tomography. This clonotype was counted ten times or more. Germline values: CDR1 LGHDT, CDR2 YNNKEL (reference sequence). Deletions cut 4 bases from V and 7 bases from J, with 13 bases between. The CDR3 runs to 14 residues. Amplification of TCR beta CDR3 regions was performed using RNA transcripts as template. The HTBI set primed first-round TCR CDR3 RT-PCR. TCRdb analysed the multiplex PCR reads with MiXCR anew, one entry per CDR3 protein. Of 500,000 to 600,000 distinct CDR3 sequences listed, about a sixth are singletons.

The V and J genes are TRBV3-1 and TRBJ1-4; possible D gene TRBD1, 5 bases. Sequenced input: blood. The clonotype originates from a woman younger than 35 with Graves' hyperthyroidism. In DNA, the CDR3 is TGTGCCAGCAGCCCGCGGGGGGATGGTGAAAAACTGTTTTTT. Translation gives CASSPRGDGEKLFF.